These 18 T cell receptor beta chains came from one sample sequenced in a study of preoperative IRX-2 immunotherapy in early breast cancer. Profiled with immunoSEQ multiplex PCR; TCRdb holds only in-frame clones, not every one. The table has around 88,000 clones, approximately 90% seen once. Treatment meaning: preoperative locoregional IRX-2 cytokine immunotherapy. The material was tumor tissue, obtained after IRX-2 immunotherapy. The receptor source for this set is a human donor with breast cancer.

In its sample, this clone was seen once. This sequence joins TRBV10-2 and TRBJ2-1; TRBD1 matches 10 bases. With V trimmed by 4 bases and J by 8 bases, 11 bases remained unmatched. This CDR3 is 16 amino acids long. Germline V gene data show CDR1 as WSHSY and CDR2 as SAAADI. The CDR3 spells CASSGGQGVSLDEQFF. DNA for the CDR3: TGCGCCAGCAGTGGTGGACAGGGGGTTTCGTTGGATGAGCAGTTCTTC.

The chain uses TRBV10-2 and TRBJ2-7; TRBD2 is a possible D gene (6 bases). Trimming left V 2 bases short and J 5 bases short, with 13 bases between. Germline CDR1 WSHSY, CDR2 SAAADI. The CDR3 totals 14 residues. DNA of the CDR3: TGCGCCAGCAGTGAGGGAGGGCTCATTAACGAGCAGTACTTC. This codes for CASSEGGLINEQYF.

The chain employs TRBV6-8 and TRBJ1-2, with D perhaps TRBD1 (6 bases). Trimming cost V 6 bases and J 5 bases, with 22 bases left between them. Per germline, CDR1 MNHGY and CDR2 SAAAGT. The CDR3 runs 16 residues. CDR3 sequence: CASSQDWTAVEYGYTF. The CDR3 DNA is TGTGCCAGCAGCCAAGACTGGACAGCCGTCGAGTATGGCTACACCTTC.

The chain couples TRBV7-2 to TRBJ1-5, with TRBD1 as a possible D gene (6 bases). Trimming removed 4 bases from V and 4 bases from J, with 8 bases in between. CDR3 length: 13 residues. The germline V gene encodes CDR1 SGHTA and CDR2 FQGNSA. The CDR3 sequence is CASSSQGNQPQHF. The CDR3 bases are TGTGCCAGCAGCTCCCAGGGGAATCAGCCCCAGCATTTT.

V usage is TRBV18 and J usage is TRBJ2-3, with 8 bases aligning to TRBD1. The germline V gene has CDR1 KGHSH and CDR2 LQKENI. The CDR3 covers 16 residues. The ends lost 3 bases at V and 2 bases at J; junction bases unmatched: 7. In nucleotides, the CDR3 is TGTGCCAGCTCACCCTTGGGACAGGACATCACAGATACGCAGTATTTT. This gives the protein CASSPLGQDITDTQYF.

This chain links TRBV30 with TRBJ1-4; no definite D call. Trimming left V 4 bases short and J 13 bases short, with 13 bases between. The V gene's germline CDR1 is GTSNPN and CDR2 SVGIG (reference sequence). This CDR3 has 11 amino acids. The CDR3 DNA sequence: TGTGCCTGGAATTCCCCGAAAGGACTGTTTTTT. The encoded protein is CAWNSPKGLFF.

Written as DNA, the CDR3 is TGTGCCAGCAGTTTTCCAGGGAACTACAATGAGCAGTTCTTC. It yields the protein CASSFPGNYNEQFF. The V call is TRBV28, the J call TRBJ2-1; TRBD1 might be the D (5 bases). V lost 3 bases, J lost 3 bases, and 9 bases lay in between. CDR1 is MDHEN and CDR2 is SYDVKM in the germline V gene. There are 14 residues in the CDR3.

CDR3: CASSPPTGGAGELFF. The CDR3 DNA reads TGTGCCAGCAGCCCCCCGACAGGGGGCGCCGGGGAGCTGTTTTTT. The chain is built from TRBV11-3 and TRBJ2-2; 10 bases match TRBD1. The CDR3 consists of 15 residues. Germline V gene sequence: CDR1 SGHNT, CDR2 YENEEA. The J segment lost 6 bases and the V segment lost 5 bases, leaving 6 bases of the junction unmatched.

The chain employs TRBV7-5 and TRBJ1-1; TRBD1, the table's D call, was not compared with the DNA. TRBV7-5 is termed a pseudogene. The CDR3 sequence is 16 residues long. CDR3 residues: CASSSIRDRVFNEAFF. The CDR3 DNA reads as TGTGCCAGCAGCTCCATCCGGGACAGGGTGTTTAATGAAGCTTTCTTT.

V usage is TRBV5-1 and J usage is TRBJ2-2; 10 nucleotides agree with TRBD1. The V gene end was trimmed by 0 bases and the J gene end by 6 bases; junction bases not matched to a gene: 8. In germline, CDR1 is SGHRS, CDR2 YFSETQ. The CDR3 length is 17 residues. The CDR3 sequence is CASSLGGPGQGSGELFF. DNA of the CDR3: TGCGCCAGCAGCTTGGGGGGACCGGGACAGGGGTCCGGGGAGCTGTTTTTT.

The rearrangement links TRBV18 to TRBJ1-3; no reliable D call. V was cut by 3 bases and J by 5 bases, with 11 bases left in between. The CDR3 sequence is 14 residues long. Germline V lookup: CDR1 KGHSH, CDR2 LQKENI. CDR3 residues: CASSPPSPRNTIYF. The CDR3 DNA reads TGTGCCAGCTCACCCCCCTCCCCGCGAAACACCATATATTTT.

This clone was observed once. The chain couples TRBV6-8 to TRBJ1-1; no definite D call. CDR1 is MNHGY, CDR2 SAAAGT, per germline. This CDR3 comprises 13 residues. The V and J ends lost 5 bases and 1 base respectively, with 8 bases between them. This chain's CDR3 is CASSRSSNTEAFF. CDR3 in DNA: TGTGCCAGCAGTCGATCTTCGAACACTGAAGCTTTCTTT.

V usage is TRBV30 and J usage is TRBJ2-5; D is unresolved. The germline gives CDR1 GTSNPN, CDR2 SVGIG (reference sequence). The CDR3 contains 14 residues. Trimming took off 0 bases at V and 3 bases at J, with 11 bases between the two ends. The DNA for the CDR3 is TGTGCCTGGAGTGTACTGGGCATTAAAGAGACCCAGTACTTC. Translation: CAWSVLGIKETQYF.

This chain links TRBV19 with TRBJ1-5, with D possibly being TRBD1 (6 bases). CDR1 is LNHDA, CDR2 SQIVND, per germline (reference sequence). Trimming stripped 1 base from V and 4 bases from J, with 11 bases between. CDR3 length: 15 amino acids. The CDR3 reads CASSIAGTMNQPQHF. Here the CDR3 DNA reads TGTGCCAGTAGTATAGCCGGGACAATGAATCAGCCCCAGCATTTT.

The chain has TRBV5-1 and TRBJ1-1; 9 bases map to TRBD1. The V gene end was trimmed by 4 bases and the J gene end by 3 bases; junction bases not matched to a gene: 7. Per the germline V gene, CDR1 is SGHRS and CDR2 is YFSETQ. This CDR3 region has 15 residues. The CDR3 DNA reads as TGCGCCAGCAGCGGGGACAGGGCTTCTTACACTGAAGCTTTCTTT. This gives the protein CASSGDRASYTEAFF.

As for this clone: This CDR3 is also generated by other DNA sequences in the sample. The chain uses TRBV28 and TRBJ1-4; D is unresolved. Germline V gene lookup returns CDR1 MDHEN and CDR2 SYDVKM. The CDR3 runs to 14 residues. V was trimmed by 1 base and J by 4 bases, leaving 7 bases between them. The DNA for the CDR3 is TGTGCCAGCAGTTTATCACAGCTTAATGAAAAACTGTTTTTT. Its translation: CASSLSQLNEKLFF.

The rearrangement joins TRBV7-1 to TRBJ2-1, with D possibly TRBD2 on 5 matching bases. TRBV7-1 is placed among ORFs of uncertain function. Trimming removed 7 bases from V and 3 bases from J, with 10 bases in between. The CDR3 totals 13 residues. The DNA of the CDR3 is TGTGCCAGCACCCAAGGGAGCTACAATGAGCAGTTCTTC. Translated: CASTQGSYNEQFF.

The chain joins TRBV19 to TRBJ1-3, with no clear D. CDR1 LNHDA and CDR2 SQIVND come from the germline V gene (reference sequence). Trimming cost V 10 bases and J 4 bases, with 23 bases left between them. The CDR3 runs to 16 residues. The chain's CDR3 is CATRPSGNKRGNTIYF. Written as DNA, the CDR3 is TGTGCCACGCGTCCTAGCGGGAACAAAAGAGGAAACACCATATATTTT.